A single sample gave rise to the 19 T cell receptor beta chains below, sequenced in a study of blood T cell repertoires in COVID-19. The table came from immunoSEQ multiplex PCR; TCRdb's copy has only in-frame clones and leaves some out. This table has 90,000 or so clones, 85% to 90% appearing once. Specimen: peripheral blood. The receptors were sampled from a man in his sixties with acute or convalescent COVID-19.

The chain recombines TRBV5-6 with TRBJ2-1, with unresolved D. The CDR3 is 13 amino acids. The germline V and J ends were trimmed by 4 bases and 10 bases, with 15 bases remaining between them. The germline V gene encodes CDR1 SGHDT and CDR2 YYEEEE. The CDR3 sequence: CASSRIAAGEQFF. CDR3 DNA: TGTGCCAGCAGCCGTATAGCAGCCGGGGAGCAGTTCTTC.

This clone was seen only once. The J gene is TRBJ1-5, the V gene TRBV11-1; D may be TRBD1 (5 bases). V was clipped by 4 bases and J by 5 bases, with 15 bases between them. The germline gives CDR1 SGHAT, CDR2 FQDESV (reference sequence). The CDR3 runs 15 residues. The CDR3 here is CASSSDGGYDQPQHF. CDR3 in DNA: TGTGCCAGCAGCTCCGACGGGGGGTACGATCAGCCCCAGCATTTT.

CDR3 nucleotide sequence: TGTGCCAGCAGTGTTCCGGTTGGGGCTAGCACAGATACGCAGTATTTT. Encoded protein: CASSVPVGASTDTQYF. The chain uses TRBV2 and TRBJ2-3, with D perhaps matching TRBD1 (5 bases). The CDR3 has 16 residues. Trimming cost V 4 bases and J 0 bases, with 14 bases left between them. Germline-derived CDR1 and CDR2 are SNHLY and FYNNEI.

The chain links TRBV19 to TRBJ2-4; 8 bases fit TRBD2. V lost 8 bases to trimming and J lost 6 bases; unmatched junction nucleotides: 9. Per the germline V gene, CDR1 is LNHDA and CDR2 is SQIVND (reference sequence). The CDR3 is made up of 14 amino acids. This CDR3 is CASHASGSRNIQYF. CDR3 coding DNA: TGTGCCAGTCATGCGAGCGGGAGCAGAAACATTCAGTACTTC.

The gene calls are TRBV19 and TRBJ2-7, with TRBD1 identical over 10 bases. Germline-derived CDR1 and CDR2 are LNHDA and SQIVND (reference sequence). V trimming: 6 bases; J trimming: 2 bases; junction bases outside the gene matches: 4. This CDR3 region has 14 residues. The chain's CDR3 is CASSPTGGPYEQYF. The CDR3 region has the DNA TGTGCCAGTAGCCCGACAGGGGGCCCCTACGAGCAGTACTTC.

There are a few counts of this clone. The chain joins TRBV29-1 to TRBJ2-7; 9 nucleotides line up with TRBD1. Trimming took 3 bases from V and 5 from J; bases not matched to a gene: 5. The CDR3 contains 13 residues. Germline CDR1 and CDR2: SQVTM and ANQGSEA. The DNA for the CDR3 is TGCAGCGTTGACTGGACAGGGGTGAACGAGCAGTACTTC. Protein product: CSVDWTGVNEQYF.

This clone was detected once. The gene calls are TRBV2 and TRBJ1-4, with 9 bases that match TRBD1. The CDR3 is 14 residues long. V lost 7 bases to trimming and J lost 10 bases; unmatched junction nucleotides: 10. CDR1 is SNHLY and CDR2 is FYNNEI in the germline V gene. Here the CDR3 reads CASNPLQGARKLFF. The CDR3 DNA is TGTGCCAGCAACCCGCTACAGGGGGCGCGAAAACTGTTTTTT.

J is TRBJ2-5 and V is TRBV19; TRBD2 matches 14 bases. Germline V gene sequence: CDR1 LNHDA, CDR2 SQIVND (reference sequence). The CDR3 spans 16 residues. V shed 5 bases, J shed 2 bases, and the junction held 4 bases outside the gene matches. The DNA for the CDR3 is TGTGCCAGTAGTCCACGGACTAGCGGGGGGCAAGAGACCCAGTACTTC. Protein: CASSPRTSGGQETQYF.

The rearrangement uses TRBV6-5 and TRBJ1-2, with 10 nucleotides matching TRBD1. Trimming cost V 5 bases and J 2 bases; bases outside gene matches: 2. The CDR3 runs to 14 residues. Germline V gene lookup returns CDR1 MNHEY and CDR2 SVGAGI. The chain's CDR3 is CASSRTGGNYGYTF. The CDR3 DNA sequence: TGTGCCAGCAGTAGGACAGGGGGGAACTATGGCTACACCTTC.

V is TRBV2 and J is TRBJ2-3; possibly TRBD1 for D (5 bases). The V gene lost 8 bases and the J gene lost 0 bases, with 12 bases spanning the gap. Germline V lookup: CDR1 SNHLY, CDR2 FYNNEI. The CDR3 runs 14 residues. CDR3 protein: CASGAASSTDTQYF. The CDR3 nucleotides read TGTGCCAGCGGGGCGGCGTCTAGCACAGATACGCAGTATTTT.

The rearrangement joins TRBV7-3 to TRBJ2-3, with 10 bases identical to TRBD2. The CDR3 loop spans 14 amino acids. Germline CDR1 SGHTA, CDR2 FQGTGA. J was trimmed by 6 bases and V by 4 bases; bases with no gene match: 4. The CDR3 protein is CASSSAGGPDTQYF. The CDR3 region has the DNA TGTGCCAGCAGCTCAGCGGGGGGGCCGGATACGCAGTATTTT.

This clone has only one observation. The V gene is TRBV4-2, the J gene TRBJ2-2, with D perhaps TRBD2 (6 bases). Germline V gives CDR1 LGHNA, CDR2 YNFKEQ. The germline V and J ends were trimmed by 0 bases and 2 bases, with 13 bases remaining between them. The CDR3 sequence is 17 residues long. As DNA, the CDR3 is TGTGCCAGCAGCCAAGATTCGCCCGGGGGAAACACCGGGGAGCTGTTTTTT. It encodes CASSQDSPGGNTGELFF.

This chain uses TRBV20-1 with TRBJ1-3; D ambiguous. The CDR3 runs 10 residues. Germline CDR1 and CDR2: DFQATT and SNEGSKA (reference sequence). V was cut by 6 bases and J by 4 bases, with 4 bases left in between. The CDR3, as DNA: TGCAGTGCCCTCGGAAACACCATATATTTT. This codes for CSALGNTIYF.

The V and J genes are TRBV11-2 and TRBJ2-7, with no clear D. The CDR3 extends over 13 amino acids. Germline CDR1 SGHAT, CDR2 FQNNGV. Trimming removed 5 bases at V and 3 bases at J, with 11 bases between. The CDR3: CASSLNRYYEQYF. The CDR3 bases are TGTGCCAGCAGCCTAAACCGTTACTACGAGCAGTACTTC.

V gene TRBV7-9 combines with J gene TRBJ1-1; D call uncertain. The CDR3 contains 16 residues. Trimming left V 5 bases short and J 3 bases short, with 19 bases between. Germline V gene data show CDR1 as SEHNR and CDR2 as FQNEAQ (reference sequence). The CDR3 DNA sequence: TGTGCCAGCAGCCCCCAACGGACTGCCGGGTACACTGAAGCTTTCTTT. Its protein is CASSPQRTAGYTEAFF.

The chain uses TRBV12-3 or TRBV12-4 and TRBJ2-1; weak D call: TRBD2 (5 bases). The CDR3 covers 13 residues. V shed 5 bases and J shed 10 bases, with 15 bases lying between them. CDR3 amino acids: CASSEIYGEEQFF. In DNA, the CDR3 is TGTGCCAGCAGTGAAATCTACGGGGAAGAGCAGTTCTTC.

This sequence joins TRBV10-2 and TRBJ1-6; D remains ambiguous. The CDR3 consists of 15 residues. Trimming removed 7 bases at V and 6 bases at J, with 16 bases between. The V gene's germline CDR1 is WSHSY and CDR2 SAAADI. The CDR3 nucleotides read TGCGCCAGCACCGAGCCCGGACTGACTAATTCACCCCTCCACTTT. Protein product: CASTEPGLTNSPLHF.

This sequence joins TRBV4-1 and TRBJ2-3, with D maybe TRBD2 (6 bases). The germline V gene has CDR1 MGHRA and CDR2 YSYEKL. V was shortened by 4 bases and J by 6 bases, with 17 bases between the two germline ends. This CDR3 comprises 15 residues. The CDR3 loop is CASSPLGGDGDTQYF. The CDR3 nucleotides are TGCGCCAGCAGCCCTTTGGGCGGGGATGGGGATACGCAGTATTTT.

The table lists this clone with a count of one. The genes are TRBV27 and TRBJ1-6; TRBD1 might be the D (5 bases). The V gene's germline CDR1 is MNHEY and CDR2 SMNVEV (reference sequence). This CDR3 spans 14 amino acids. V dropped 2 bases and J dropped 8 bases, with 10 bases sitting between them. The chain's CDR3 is CASSLGHPDSPLHF. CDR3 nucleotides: TGTGCCAGCAGTTTAGGACATCCGGATTCACCCCTCCACTTT.